This T cell receptor beta chain is from a study of vaccination and CD4 T cells after COVID-19. Study-level information: Each convalescent patient was PCR positive for SARS-CoV-2 on nasal swab; nine cases were mild and one severe. For each participant, vaccination comprised two doses of either the BNT162b2 or the mRNA-1273 vaccine. Points from the study as a whole: Spike mono-reactivity was evident in 304 of the 307 vaccine-specific clones derived from convalescent patients.

The CDR3 has 15 amino acids. CDR1 is DFQATT, CDR2 SNEGSKA, per germline (reference sequence). J lost 5 bases, V lost 6 bases, and 12 bases had no gene match. Cultured CD4+ T cell DNA was sequenced using the Oncomine TCR Beta short-read assay. Via MiXCR, TCRdb re-called the PCR reads, giving one row per CDR3 protein. This table holds roughly 20,000 distinct CDR3 sequences, under 65% found once. This clonotype was observed a handful of times. As yet, its antigen is unknown. As for treatment: roughly ten-day PBMC culture with coronavirus spike peptide pools or control peptides (ViraFEST assay). ViraFEST stimulated the growth of antigen-specific T cells using peptide pools and subsequently profiled their TCRs by sequencing.

The source is a human donor who had recovered from COVID-19. This chain uses TRBV20-1 with TRBJ2-5; TRBD2 agrees at 10 bases. Material: CD4+ T cells from blood, cultured in vitro. CDR3 sequence reads: CSARRASGSRETQYF. The DNA for the CDR3 is TGCAGTGCCCGAAGGGCTAGCGGGAGTCGCGAGACCCAGTACTTC.